The sequence of this TCR beta chain was determined in a study of cytomegalovirus exposure and HLA in healthy donors. Study-level background: A later analysis reported the 120 or so validation repertoires used the same platform as the roughly 700 first-cohort repertoires.

It was the roughly 110-subject validation cohort, separate from the roughly 700-subject first cohort, to which the donors belonged. Some clones are missing from TCRdb's copy, which holds only in-frame ones; the method was immunoSEQ multiplex PCR. The table records around 50,000 clones, over 85% of them present only once. Per the germline V gene, CDR1 is PRHDT and CDR2 is FYEKMQ (reference sequence). The CDR3 spans 16 residues. The V gene lost 0 bases and the J gene lost 5 bases, with 15 bases spanning the gap. This sequence originates from a young woman in good health and CMV-seropositive. J is TRBJ2-3 and V is TRBV13, with D perhaps TRBD1 (5 bases). Sequencing was carried out using PBMCs. CDR3 sequence: CASSLGQDTRIDTQYF. DNA of the CDR3: TGTGCCAGCAGCTTAGGACAGGACACCCGGATAGATACGCAGTATTTT.